Listed below are T cell receptor beta chains from one sample, sequenced in a study of blood T cell repertoires in COVID-19. TCRdb's copy holds only in-frame clones and misses some; the assay was immunoSEQ multiplex PCR. The table has hundreds of thousands of clones, 80% to 90% seen once; the top ten hold about 9.4%. Specimen: PBMCs or T cells enriched from blood (not recorded which). These receptors all stem from a woman between 45 and 60 years old who had recovered from COVID-19. The CDR3 runs from the conserved cysteine through the conserved F or W. A D gene is named only where the DNA matches it firmly. Size tells how often a clone was seen (once, few, many) or the class of an expanded clone, and some rows leave it out.

TRBJ2-7 . . TRBV11-1 TGTGCCAGCAGCTTATACCCTAGCCTTCCGTACGAGCAGTACTTC CASSLYPSLPYEQYF
TRBJ1-6 TRBD1 once TRBV11-3 TGTGCCAGCAGCCCCAGGGACAGATTAAACCATAATTCACCCCTCCACTTT CASSPRDRLNHNSPLHF
TRBJ2-7 TRBD2 . TRBV7-2 TGTGCCAGCAGCTTAGACACTAGCGGGGCCTACGAGCAGTACTTC CASSLDTSGAYEQYF
TRBJ1-5 . . TRBV6-2/TRBV6-3 TGTGCCAGCAGCGAGATGAGCAATCAGCCCCAGCATTTT CASSEMSNQPQHF
TRBJ1-4 TRBD1 . TRBV19 TGTGCCAGTAGTACCTCCGGGACAGCTGATGAAAAACTGTTTTTT CASSTSGTADEKLFF
TRBJ2-2 TRBD2 . TRBV6-5 TGTGCCAGCAACCCGGGGGGGGACACCGGGGAGCTGTTTTTT CASNPGGDTGELFF
TRBJ2-2 TRBD1 . TRBV5-1 TGCGCCAGCAGCTTGCCGGGACAGGCCAACACCGGGGAGCTGTTTTTT CASSLPGQANTGELFF
TRBJ1-5 TRBD1 . TRBV4-1 TGCGCCAGCAGCCAACGACAGGGGGCAGGTCAGCCCCAGCATTTT CASSQRQGAGQPQHF
TRBJ1-1 . . TRBV25-1 TGTGCCAGCAGTGACCGCGGGAGAGTCGAAGCTTTCTTT CASSDRGRVEAFF
TRBJ1-2 TRBD1 . TRBV7-8 TGTGCCAGCAGCTTAGGTGGGGACAGGGGTCCCTATGGCTACACCTTC CASSLGGDRGPYGYTF
TRBJ1-2 . . TRBV10-3 TGTGCCATCAGTGATGGGGGCAGGGCAGAAGGCTACACCTTC CAISDGGRAEGYTF
TRBJ2-7 TRBD1 few TRBV6-2/TRBV6-3 TGTGCCAGCAGTTGGGACAGGGGAAGGGACGAGCAGTACTTC CASSWDRGRDEQYF
TRBJ1-1 . . TRBV29-1 TGCAGCGCGGAACCCCCAGGCAGCCTGAACACTGAAGCTTTCTTT CSAEPPGSLNTEAFF
TRBJ1-5 . once TRBV19 TGTGCCAGTAGTATAATGGAGTATAGCAATCAGCCCCAGCATTTT CASSIMEYSNQPQHF
TRBJ2-1 . . TRBV20-1 TGCAGTGCTAGAGATGGGCATGAGCAGTTCTTC CSARDGHEQFF
TRBJ2-7 TRBD2 once TRBV5-6 TGTGCCAGCAGCTTGACTAGCGGGGGGGCCCCCAACGAGCAGTACTTC CASSLTSGGAPNEQYF
TRBJ1-2 TRBD1 . TRBV28 TGTGCCAGCAGGGGGGACGGGACAGGGAACTATGGCTACACCTTC CASRGDGTGNYGYTF
TRBJ1-1 TRBD1 once TRBV5-1 TGCGCCAGCAGCTTAAATAAACAGGGGGGGAACACTGAAGCTTTCTTT CASSLNKQGGNTEAFF
TRBJ2-7 . . TRBV20-1 TGCAGTGCTATAACTTCCTACGAGCAGTACTTC CSAITSYEQYF
TRBJ2-3 TRBD2 . TRBV28 TGTGCCAGCAACGAGTTGGGACTAGCGATCGCAGATACGCAGTATTTT CASNELGLAIADTQYF
TRBJ2-5 . many TRBV7-9 TGTGCCAGCAGCTTTGAGGGGGGGCAGACCCAGTACTTC CASSFEGGQTQYF
TRBJ1-1 TRBD1 few TRBV5-1 TGCGCCAGCAGCTTCGGGACAGAAGGGACTGAAGCTTTCTTT CASSFGTEGTEAFF